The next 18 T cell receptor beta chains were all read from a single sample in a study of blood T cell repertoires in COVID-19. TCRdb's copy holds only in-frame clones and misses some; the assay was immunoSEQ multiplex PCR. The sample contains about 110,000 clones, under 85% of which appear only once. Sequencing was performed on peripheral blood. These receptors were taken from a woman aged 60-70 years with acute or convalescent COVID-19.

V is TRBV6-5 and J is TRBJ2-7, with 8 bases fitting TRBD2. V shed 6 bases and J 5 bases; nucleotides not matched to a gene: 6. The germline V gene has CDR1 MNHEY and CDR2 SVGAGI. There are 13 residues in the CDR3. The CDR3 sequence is CASRKAGVHEQYF. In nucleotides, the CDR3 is TGTGCCAGCAGAAAAGCGGGAGTACACGAGCAGTACTTC.

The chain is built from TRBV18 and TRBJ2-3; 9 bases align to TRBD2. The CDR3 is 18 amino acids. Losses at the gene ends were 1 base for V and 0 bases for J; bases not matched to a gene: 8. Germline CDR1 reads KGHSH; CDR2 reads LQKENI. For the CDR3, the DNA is TGTGCCAGCTCACCACAGGCTCTAGCGGGGACAAGCACAGATACGCAGTATTTT. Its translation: CASSPQALAGTSTDTQYF.

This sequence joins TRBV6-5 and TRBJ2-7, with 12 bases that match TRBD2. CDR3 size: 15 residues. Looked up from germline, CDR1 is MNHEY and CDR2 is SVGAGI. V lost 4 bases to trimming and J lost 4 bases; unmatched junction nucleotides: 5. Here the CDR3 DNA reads TGTGCCAGCAGTTTCAGGACTAGCGGGGCTTACGAGCAGTACTTC. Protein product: CASSFRTSGAYEQYF.

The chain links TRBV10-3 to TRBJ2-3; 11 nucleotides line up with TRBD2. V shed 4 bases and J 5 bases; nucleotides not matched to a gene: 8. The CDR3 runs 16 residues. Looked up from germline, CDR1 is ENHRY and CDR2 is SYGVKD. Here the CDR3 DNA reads TGTGCCATCAGTGCCCAACTAGCGGGAGCTGGAGATACGCAGTATTTT. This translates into CAISAQLAGAGDTQYF.

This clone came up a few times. CDR3 in amino acids: CASGERSSGNTIYF. DNA for the CDR3: TGTGCCAGCGGAGAAAGAAGCTCTGGAAACACCATATATTTT. The chain couples TRBV6-5 to TRBJ1-3; no clear D. CDR1 and CDR2 (germline): MNHEY, SVGAGI. V dropped 8 bases and J dropped 0 bases, with 11 bases sitting between them. The CDR3 contains 14 residues.

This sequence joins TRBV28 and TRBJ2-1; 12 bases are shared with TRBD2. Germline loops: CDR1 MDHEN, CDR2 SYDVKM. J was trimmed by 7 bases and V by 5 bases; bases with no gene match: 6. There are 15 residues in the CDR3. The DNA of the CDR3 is TGTGCCAGCAGTCCTAGCGGGGGGGCCGTGAATGAGCAGTTCTTC. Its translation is CASSPSGGAVNEQFF. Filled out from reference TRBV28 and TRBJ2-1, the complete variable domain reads DVKVTQSSRYLVKRTGEKVFLECVQDMDHENMFWYRQDPGLGLRLIYFSYDVKMKEKGDIPEGYSVSREKKERFSLILESASTNQTSMYLCASSPSGGAVNEQFFGPGTRLTVL.

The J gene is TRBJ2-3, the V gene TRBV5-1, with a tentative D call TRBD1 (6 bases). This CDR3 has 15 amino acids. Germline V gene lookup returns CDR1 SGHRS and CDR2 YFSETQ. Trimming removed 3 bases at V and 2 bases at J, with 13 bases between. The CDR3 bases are TGCGCCAGCAGCTCCGGGACATCAAACACAGATACGCAGTATTTT. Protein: CASSSGTSNTDTQYF. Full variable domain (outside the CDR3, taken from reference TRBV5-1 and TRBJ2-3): KAGVTQTPRYLIKTRGQQVTLSCSPISGHRSVSWYQQTPGQGLQFLFEYFSETQRNKGNFPGRFSGRQFSNSRSEMNVSTLELGDSALYLCASSSGTSNTDTQYFGPGTRLTVL.

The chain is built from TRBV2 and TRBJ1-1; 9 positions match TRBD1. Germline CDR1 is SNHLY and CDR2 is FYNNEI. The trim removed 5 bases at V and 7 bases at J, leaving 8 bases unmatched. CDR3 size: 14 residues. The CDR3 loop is CASSPSTGGVEAFF. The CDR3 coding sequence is TGTGCCAGCAGTCCATCGACAGGGGGTGTTGAAGCTTTCTTT.

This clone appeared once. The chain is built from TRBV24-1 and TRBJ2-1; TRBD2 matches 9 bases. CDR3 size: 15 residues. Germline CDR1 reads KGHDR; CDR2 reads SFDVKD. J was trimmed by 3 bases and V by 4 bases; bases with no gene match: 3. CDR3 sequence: CATSENSGSYNEQFF. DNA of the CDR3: TGTGCCACCAGTGAGAATAGCGGGAGCTACAATGAGCAGTTCTTC.

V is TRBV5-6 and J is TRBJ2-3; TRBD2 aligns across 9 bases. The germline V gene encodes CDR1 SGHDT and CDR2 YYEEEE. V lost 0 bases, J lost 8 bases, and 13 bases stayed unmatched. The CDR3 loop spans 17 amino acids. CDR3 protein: CASSLAIMRGGRGTQYF. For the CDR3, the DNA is TGTGCCAGCAGCTTGGCAATTATGCGGGGGGGCCGGGGTACGCAGTATTTT.

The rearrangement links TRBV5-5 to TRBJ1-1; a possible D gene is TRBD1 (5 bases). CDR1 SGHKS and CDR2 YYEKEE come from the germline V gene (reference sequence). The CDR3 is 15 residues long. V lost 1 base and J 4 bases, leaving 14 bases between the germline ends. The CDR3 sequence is CASSLWYVQATEAFF. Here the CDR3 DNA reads TGTGCCAGCAGCTTGTGGTATGTACAGGCCACTGAAGCTTTCTTT.

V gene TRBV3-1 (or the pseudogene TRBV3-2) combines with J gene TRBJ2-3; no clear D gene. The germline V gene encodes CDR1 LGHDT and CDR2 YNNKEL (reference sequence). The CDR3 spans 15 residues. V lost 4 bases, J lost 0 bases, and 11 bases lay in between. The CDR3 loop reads CASSLSEVSTDTQYF. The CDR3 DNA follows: TGTGCCAGCAGCCTAAGCGAGGTTAGCACAGATACGCAGTATTTT.

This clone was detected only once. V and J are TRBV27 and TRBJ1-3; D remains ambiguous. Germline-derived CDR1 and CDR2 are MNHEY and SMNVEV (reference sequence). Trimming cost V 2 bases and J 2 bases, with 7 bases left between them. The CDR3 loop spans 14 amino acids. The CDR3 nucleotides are TGTGCCAGCAGTTTAGGAGGGCCTGGAAACACCATATATTTT. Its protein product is CASSLGGPGNTIYF.

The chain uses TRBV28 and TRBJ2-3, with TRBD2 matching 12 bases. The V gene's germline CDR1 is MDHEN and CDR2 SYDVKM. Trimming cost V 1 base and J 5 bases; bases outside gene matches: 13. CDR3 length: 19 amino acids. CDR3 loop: CASSLYLGLAGPGEDTQYF. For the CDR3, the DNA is TGTGCCAGCAGTTTATATCTGGGACTAGCGGGCCCGGGGGAAGATACGCAGTATTTT.

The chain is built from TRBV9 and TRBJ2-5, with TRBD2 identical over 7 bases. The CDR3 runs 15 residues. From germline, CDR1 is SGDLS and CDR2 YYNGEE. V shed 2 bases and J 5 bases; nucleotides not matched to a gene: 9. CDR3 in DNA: TGTGCCAGCAGCGTCCACGTCGGGGGGACGGAGACCCAGTACTTC. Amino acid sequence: CASSVHVGGTETQYF.

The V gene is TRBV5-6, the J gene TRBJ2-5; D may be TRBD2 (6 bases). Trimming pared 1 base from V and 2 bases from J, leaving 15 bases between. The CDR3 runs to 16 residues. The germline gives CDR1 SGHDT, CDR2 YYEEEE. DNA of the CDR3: TGTGCCAGCAGCTTGAGGCAGGGAGGCGTTCAAGAGACCCAGTACTTC. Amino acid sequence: CASSLRQGGVQETQYF.

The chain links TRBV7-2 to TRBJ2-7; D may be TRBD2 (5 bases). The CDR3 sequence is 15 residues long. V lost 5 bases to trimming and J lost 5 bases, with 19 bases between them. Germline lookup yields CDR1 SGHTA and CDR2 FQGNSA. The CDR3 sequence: CASSQDWRVGNEQYF. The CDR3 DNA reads TGTGCCAGCAGCCAAGATTGGCGGGTTGGCAACGAGCAGTACTTC.

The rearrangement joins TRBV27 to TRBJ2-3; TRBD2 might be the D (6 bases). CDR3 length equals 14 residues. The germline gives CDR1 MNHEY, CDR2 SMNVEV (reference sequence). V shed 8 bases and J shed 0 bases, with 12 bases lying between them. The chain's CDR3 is CASGASASTDTQYF. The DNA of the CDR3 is TGTGCCAGCGGGGCTAGCGCAAGCACAGATACGCAGTATTTT.